The 29 T cell receptor beta chains given below trace back to one sample, sequenced in a study of CD8 T cells in Susac syndrome. Random hexamers served to reverse transcribe roughly 0.5 to 1 ug RNA. Each CDR3 protein gets one entry after TCRdb re-called the immunoSEQ multiplex PCR reads with MiXCR. Of about 290,000 distinct CDR3 sequences listed, approximately 85% are singletons. Specimen: CD8+ T cells from PBMCs. These receptors were obtained from a human donor with multiple sclerosis.

The chain joins TRBV4-2 to TRBJ1-5; possibly TRBD1 for D (6 bases). Germline CDR1 reads LGHNA; CDR2 reads YNFKEQ. The CDR3 extends over 16 amino acids. V gave up 0 bases and J gave up 0 bases, with 9 bases separating them. CDR3 coding DNA: TGTGCCAGCAGCCAAGACGGACAGTATAGCAATCAGCCCCAGCATTTT. This gives the protein CASSQDGQYSNQPQHF.

This clonotype has only a few counts. The genes are TRBV27 and TRBJ1-1, with 8 positions matching TRBD1. The length of the CDR3 is 14 residues. Trimming at V came to 3 bases and at J to 4 bases, leaving 4 bases not matched to a gene. The V gene's germline CDR1 is MNHEY and CDR2 SMNVEV (reference sequence). The CDR3 sequence is CASSLAQGATEAFF. CDR3 nucleotides: TGTGCCAGCAGTTTGGCGCAGGGGGCCACTGAAGCTTTCTTT.

The chain couples TRBV29-1 to TRBJ2-2; maybe TRBD2 (5 bases). CDR3 length equals 16 residues. Deletions cut 5 bases from V and 0 bases from J, with 16 bases between. Germline V gene sequence: CDR1 SQVTM, CDR2 ANQGSEA. For the CDR3, the DNA is TGCAGCGTTAACGTCCTAGCAGAAGCGAACACCGGGGAGCTGTTTTTT. Its translation is CSVNVLAEANTGELFF.

The rearrangement uses TRBV4-1 and TRBJ2-1; maybe TRBD2 (6 bases). Germline CDR1 reads MGHRA; CDR2 reads YSYEKL. Deletions cut 5 bases from V and 5 bases from J, with 13 bases between. The CDR3 has 14 residues. The CDR3 loop reads CASSGTGGNNEQFF. CDR3 nucleotide sequence: TGCGCCAGCAGCGGGACGGGCGGGAACAATGAGCAGTTCTTC.

This chain joins TRBV12-3 or TRBV12-4 and TRBJ1-3; D is unclear. This CDR3 has 12 residues. V lost 7 bases and J lost 3, with 7 bases in between. The CDR3 loop reads CASTPFGNTIYF. CDR3 DNA: TGTGCCAGCACCCCATTTGGAAACACCATATATTTT.

This chain links TRBV20-1 with TRBJ2-7; D gene uncertain. The germline V and J ends were trimmed by 2 bases and 3 bases, with 20 bases remaining between them. Germline loops: CDR1 DFQATT, CDR2 SNEGSKA (reference sequence). This CDR3 comprises 16 residues. The CDR3 protein is CSARPQDPINLYEQYF. CDR3 DNA: TGCAGTGCTAGACCCCAAGACCCCATCAACCTCTACGAGCAGTACTTC.

The rearrangement links TRBV7-8 to TRBJ2-1; D not certain. CDR1 is SGHVS and CDR2 is FQNEAQ in the germline V gene. The CDR3 sequence is 17 residues long. V was cut by 1 base and J by 0 bases, with 13 bases left in between. The CDR3 DNA is TGTGCCAGCAGCTTAGAGGGTGTATCAAGCTCCTACAATGAGCAGTTCTTC. It translates to CASSLEGVSSSYNEQFF.

The chain joins TRBV2 to TRBJ2-2; the D is unclear. Trimming removed 1 base from V and 1 base from J, with 10 bases in between. The CDR3 has 16 residues. Germline V gives CDR1 SNHLY, CDR2 FYNNEI. The CDR3 DNA reads as TGTGCCAGCAGTGAAGGGTTAGGCTGGAACACCGGGGAGCTGTTTTTT. This translates into CASSEGLGWNTGELFF.

V usage is TRBV12-3 or TRBV12-4 and J usage is TRBJ2-3; the match to TRBD2 covers 7 bases. The V segment lost 10 bases and the J segment 2 bases; nucleotides outside the gene matches: 9. This CDR3 spans 14 amino acids. As DNA, the CDR3 is TGTGCCACCGGACTAGTTACACACACAGATACGCAGTATTTT. Residues: CATGLVTHTDTQYF.

V is TRBV6-2 or TRBV6-3 and J is TRBJ2-1; possible D gene TRBD2, 6 bases. CDR1 MNHEY and CDR2 SVGEGT come from the germline V gene. This CDR3 region has 15 residues. The V end was cut by 6 bases, the J end by 3 bases, with 15 bases between. CDR3 in DNA: TGTGCCAGCAGGTGGGGGGTCACCCTCTACAATGAGCAGTTCTTC. This encodes CASRWGVTLYNEQFF.

The chain is built from TRBV7-9 and TRBJ2-3; TRBD2 matches 8 bases. This CDR3 has 19 residues. V was pared by 1 base and J by 4 bases, with 16 bases of the junction left unmatched. Germline V gives CDR1 SEHNR, CDR2 FQNEAQ (reference sequence). The CDR3 spells CASSLVASGGPIYPDTQYF. CDR3 in DNA: TGTGCCAGCAGCTTAGTTGCATCGGGAGGGCCTATTTATCCAGATACGCAGTATTTT. The entire variable domain, with the rest obtained from reference TRBV7-9 and TRBJ2-3, is as follows: DTGVSQNPRHKITKRGQNVTFRCDPISEHNRLYWYRQTLGQGPEFLTYFQNEAQLEKSRLLSDRFSAERPKGSFSTLEIQRTEQGDSAMYLCASSLVASGGPIYPDTQYFGPGTRLTVL.

CDR3 in amino acids: CSARGAGTVYGYTF. The CDR3 DNA is TGCAGTGCCCGAGGGGCCGGGACAGTTTATGGCTACACCTTC. V usage is TRBV20-1 and J usage is TRBJ1-2, with 7 bases identical to TRBD1. The ends lost 6 bases at V and 5 bases at J; junction bases unmatched: 12. This CDR3 has 14 amino acids. Germline CDR1 reads DFQATT; CDR2 reads SNEGSKA (reference sequence).

V usage is TRBV9 and J usage is TRBJ2-7, with 9 nucleotides matching TRBD2. The CDR3 extends over 15 amino acids. Looked up from germline, CDR1 is SGDLS and CDR2 is YYNGEE. The ends lost 4 bases at V and 6 bases at J; junction bases unmatched: 11. CDR3 sequence reads: CASSLGGTSPTEQYF. The CDR3 DNA follows: TGTGCCAGCAGCCTGGGGGGGACTAGCCCCACCGAGCAGTACTTC.

The V call is TRBV4-3, the J call TRBJ2-1; 7 bases are shared with TRBD1. The ends lost 0 bases at V and 7 bases at J; junction bases unmatched: 15. Germline V gene data show CDR1 as LGHNA and CDR2 as YSLEER. CDR3 length equals 18 residues. CDR3 region: CASSQEPDRARPGNEQFF. The CDR3 DNA is TGCGCCAGCAGCCAAGAGCCAGACAGGGCCCGCCCTGGGAATGAGCAGTTCTTC.

The rearrangement joins TRBV27 to TRBJ2-7; D gene unclear. V was shortened by 5 bases and J by 0 bases, with 14 bases between the two germline ends. CDR3 length: 15 residues. From germline, CDR1 is MNHEY and CDR2 SMNVEV (reference sequence). As DNA, the CDR3 is TGTGCCAGCAGTCCCTCCCCCCCTAGCTCCTACGAGCAGTACTTC. It translates to CASSPSPPSSYEQYF.

The chain employs TRBV7-9 and TRBJ1-1; D is undetermined. Germline loops: CDR1 SEHNR, CDR2 FQNEAQ (reference sequence). V lost 8 bases and J 1 base, leaving 14 bases between the germline ends. The CDR3 sequence is 14 residues long. CDR3 DNA: TGTGCCAGCCTCTTAGGACCCTCGAACACTGAAGCTTTCTTT. Its protein is CASLLGPSNTEAFF.

The chain is built from TRBV25-1 and TRBJ2-5; D is perhaps TRBD2 (5 bases). The CDR3 spans 16 residues. The ends were cut back, 2 bases at V and 2 bases at J, with 15 bases in the middle. Germline-derived CDR1 and CDR2 are MGHDK and SYGVNS. CDR3 sequence: CASSEPSRTSQETQYF. The CDR3 bases are TGTGCCAGCAGTGAACCAAGTCGCACTAGTCAAGAGACCCAGTACTTC.

The CDR3 protein is CASSLPGQGRPNTEAFF. CDR3 nucleotides: TGCGCCAGCAGCTTGCCGGGACAGGGGCGGCCGAACACTGAAGCTTTCTTT. V gene TRBV5-1 combines with J gene TRBJ1-1, with 10 bases identical to TRBD1. The CDR3 covers 17 residues. Trimming cost V 1 base and J 1 base; bases outside gene matches: 7. Germline lookup yields CDR1 SGHRS and CDR2 YFSETQ. The full variable domain, with the rest looked up from reference TRBV5-1 and TRBJ1-1, is KAGVTQTPRYLIKTRGQQVTLSCSPISGHRSVSWYQQTPGQGLQFLFEYFSETQRNKGNFPGRFSGRQFSNSRSEMNVSTLELGDSALYLCASSLPGQGRPNTEAFFGQGTRLTVV.

The gene calls are TRBV2 and TRBJ1-3; D uncertain. In germline, CDR1 is SNHLY, CDR2 FYNNEI. The CDR3 is 15 amino acids. The germline V and J ends were trimmed by 7 bases and 4 bases, with 17 bases remaining between them. Here the CDR3 reads CASTLGRGMGNTIYF. The CDR3 DNA reads TGTGCCAGCACCCTAGGACGGGGAATGGGAAACACCATATATTTT.

This sequence joins TRBV2 and TRBJ2-1; 8 positions agree with TRBD2. Germline V gene sequence: CDR1 SNHLY, CDR2 FYNNEI. The J segment lost 8 bases and the V segment lost 7 bases, leaving 10 bases of the junction unmatched. CDR3 length equals 14 residues. CDR3 DNA sequence: TGTGCCAGCACCGACAGCGGGAGCTTCGATGAGCAGTTCTTC. Its translation: CASTDSGSFDEQFF.

This clonotype occurred once. V gene TRBV5-6 combines with J gene TRBJ2-1; D is perhaps TRBD2 (5 bases). CDR1 and CDR2 from the germline V gene are SGHDT and YYEEEE. V was trimmed by 4 bases and J by 12 bases, leaving 23 bases between them. The length of the CDR3 is 15 residues. In DNA, the CDR3 is TGTGCCAGCAGCCCGAGGGAACTAGTTTATTTTTTGCAGTTCTTC. Protein: CASSPRELVYFLQFF.

The chain couples TRBV6-2 or TRBV6-3 to TRBJ2-1; 10 bases agree with TRBD2. Germline V gives CDR1 MNHEY, CDR2 SVGEGT. CDR3 length: 16 residues. Unmatched junction bases numbered 6, after V lost 5 bases and J lost 2 bases. CDR3 bases: TGTGCCAGCAGTGTTCTAGCGGGAGCCGCCTACAATGAGCAGTTCTTC. This sequence encodes CASSVLAGAAYNEQFF.

The chain recombines TRBV5-1 with TRBJ2-7; possibly TRBD1 for D (5 bases). Trimming took 4 bases from V and 5 from J, leaving 16 bases between them. CDR1 SGHRS and CDR2 YFSETQ come from the germline V gene. CDR3 size: 14 residues. CDR3 residues: CASSPGFSLDEQYF. DNA of the CDR3: TGCGCCAGCAGCCCAGGGTTTTCCCTGGACGAGCAGTACTTC.

With respect to this clonotype: At one boundary the junction diverges from the germline segment, which might be a read error. The V gene is TRBV27, the J gene TRBJ2-5; D gene ambiguous. This CDR3 comprises 13 residues. The germline V gene encodes CDR1 MNHEY and CDR2 SMNVEV (reference sequence). CDR3 bases: TGTGCCCGCAGTGGAGCCGCGCAAGAGACCCAGTACTTC. Protein sequence: CARSGAAQETQYF.

This rearrangement joins TRBV28 to TRBJ1-1, with TRBD1 identical over 8 bases. The CDR3 loop spans 17 amino acids. The ends lost 1 base at V and 2 bases at J; junction bases unmatched: 9. Looked up from germline, CDR1 is MDHEN and CDR2 is SYDVKM. The CDR3 loop reads CASSLFLLTGANTEAFF. The DNA of the CDR3 is TGTGCCAGCAGTTTATTCCTCCTGACAGGGGCAAACACTGAAGCTTTCTTT.

The J gene is TRBJ2-2, the V gene TRBV7-2; TRBD2 matches at 9 bases. Germline V CDR1 and CDR2: SGHTA, FQGNSA. The CDR3 consists of 15 residues. After removal of 5 bases from V and 5 bases from J, the junction contained 6 bases not matched to a gene. CDR3: CASSPGAGGTGELFF. CDR3 nucleotides: TGTGCCAGCAGCCCCGGAGCGGGAGGAACCGGGGAGCTGTTTTTT.

V is TRBV29-1 and J is TRBJ2-7; D is unresolved. V lost 6 bases and J 3 bases, leaving 12 bases between the germline ends. Germline V lookup: CDR1 SQVTM, CDR2 ANQGSEA. The CDR3 is 12 amino acids. The CDR3 bases are TGCAGCGTCAAACAGAGGAACTACGAGCAGTACTTC. It codes for CSVKQRNYEQYF.

The gene calls are TRBV21-1 and TRBJ2-7; TRBD1 was called by the table and not checked on the DNA. TRBV21-1 is listed as a pseudogene. The length of the CDR3 is 13 residues. DNA for the CDR3: TGTGCCAGGCAAGGACAGGGGGCGGACGAGCAGTACTTC. As protein: CARQGQGADEQYF.

The V and J genes are TRBV28 and TRBJ2-1; the D gene is possibly TRBD1 (6 bases). Trimming removed 6 bases at V and 6 bases at J, with 15 bases between. The germline V gene has CDR1 MDHEN and CDR2 SYDVKM. CDR3 length equals 14 residues. This chain's CDR3 is CASSNTQGSNEQFF. The DNA of the CDR3 is TGTGCCAGCAGCAATACACAGGGTTCCAATGAGCAGTTCTTC.